In its sample, the clone carrying this T cell receptor (beta chain) was seen a few times. Antigen: not known. Primers for the PCR totalled 60 Vbeta and 13 Jbeta. Measured with immunoSEQ multiplex PCR; TCRdb has only the in-frame clones, and not every one. The sample has some 140,000 clones, 60% to 75% seen once. The source of the sample is a study of cytomegalovirus exposure and HLA in healthy donors. In germline, CDR1 is SNHLY, CDR2 FYNNEI. V was clipped by 4 bases and J by 7 bases, with 10 bases between them. The CDR3 runs to 13 residues. Study outcomes and limitations: The classifier reportedly diagnosed cytomegalovirus status with high sensitivity and specificity.

Sample: PBMCs. The receptor was isolated from a human donor in good health. This chain joins TRBV2 and TRBJ1-4; D uncertain. In nucleotides, the CDR3 is TGTGCCAGCAGTGTGCTCTCGGGTGAAAAACTGTTTTTT. Translated, it gives CASSVLSGEKLFF.